These 12 T cell receptor beta chains were all obtained from the same sample, sequenced in a study of Ad26.COV2.S vaccination and SARS-CoV-2 variants. The treatment denotes: roughly 20 received Ad26.COV2.S at low or high dose, single or two shots; about five received placebo; per-sample allocation not given. It was on day 63 after the first vaccine or placebo injection that samples were taken. Assay: immunoSEQ multiplex PCR; the TCRdb copy retains only in-frame clones and omits some. The repertoire includes about 480,000 clones, roughly 89% of them detected once, and 9.5% to 15% sits in the top ten. This sample comprised peripheral blood, obtained in a trial of Ad26.COV2.S vaccine versus placebo. The receptor set was obtained from a person aged 18-65 years who received the Ad26.COV2.S COVID-19 vaccine or a placebo.

The CDR3 DNA is TGTGCCAGCAGTTACCGCTCCAGGGCCAATGAGCAGTTCTTC. Translation: CASSYRSRANEQFF. The chain uses TRBV6-5 and TRBJ2-1; maybe TRBD1 (5 bases). Trimming took 2 bases from V and 6 from J, leaving 11 bases between them. Germline lookup yields CDR1 MNHEY and CDR2 SVGAGI. The CDR3 loop spans 14 amino acids.

This chain uses TRBV27 with TRBJ2-5, with D maybe TRBD1 (6 bases). The CDR3 has 14 residues. The V gene's germline CDR1 is MNHEY and CDR2 SMNVEV (reference sequence). V was shortened by 6 bases and J by 6 bases, with 17 bases between the two germline ends. For the CDR3, the DNA is TGTGCCAGCAGGACTTTAGGGGGAGCCAAGACCCAGTACTTC. This codes for CASRTLGGAKTQYF.

The chain couples TRBV19 to TRBJ1-4; D might be TRBD1 (5 bases). The CDR3 consists of 14 residues. V shed 3 bases and J shed 4 bases, with 9 bases lying between them. CDR1 and CDR2 from the germline V gene are LNHDA and SQIVND (reference sequence). The CDR3 DNA is TGTGCCAGTAGTATTGGGCAGGGTAATGAAAAACTGTTTTTT. Translation: CASSIGQGNEKLFF.

J is TRBJ2-1 and V is TRBV28; D perhaps matches TRBD1 (5 bases). Germline V gene lookup returns CDR1 MDHEN and CDR2 SYDVKM. V shed 6 bases and J shed 0 bases, with 12 bases lying between them. This CDR3 comprises 15 residues. This CDR3 reads CASRYSRGSYNEQFF. The CDR3 region has the DNA TGTGCCAGCAGGTACTCTAGGGGCTCCTACAATGAGCAGTTCTTC. Looking up the rest from reference TRBV28 and TRBJ2-1 gives the full variable domain: DVKVTQSSRYLVKRTGEKVFLECVQDMDHENMFWYRQDPGLGLRLIYFSYDVKMKEKGDIPEGYSVSREKKERFSLILESASTNQTSMYLCASRYSRGSYNEQFFGPGTRLTVL.

The V and J genes are TRBV29-1 and TRBJ1-5, with unresolved D. The CDR3 is 13 amino acids. V was pared by 4 bases and J by 4 bases, with 11 bases between. CDR1 and CDR2 (germline): SQVTM, ANQGSEA. The CDR3, as DNA: TGCAGCGTTGGGTCCGGGTTGAATCAGCCCCAGCATTTT. It codes for CSVGSGLNQPQHF.

This chain uses TRBV25-1 with TRBJ1-4, with 10 bases that match TRBD1. The V gene end was trimmed by 2 bases and the J gene end by 6 bases; junction bases not matched to a gene: 9. This CDR3 comprises 17 residues. Per germline, CDR1 MGHDK and CDR2 SYGVNS. This CDR3 reads CASSEHRGQGGYEKLFF. CDR3 coding DNA: TGTGCCAGCAGTGAACACCGCGGACAGGGGGGGTATGAAAAACTGTTTTTT.

This sequence joins TRBV2 and TRBJ2-3, with unresolved D. CDR1 and CDR2 from the germline V gene are SNHLY and FYNNEI. The CDR3 contains 14 residues. V was cut by 4 bases and J by 1 base, with 9 bases left in between. The chain's CDR3 is CASSVVAGTDTQYF. CDR3 DNA: TGTGCCAGCAGTGTAGTTGCGGGCACAGATACGCAGTATTTT. Supplemented by reference TRBV2 and TRBJ2-3, the full variable domain reads EPEVTQTPSHQVTQMGQEVILRCVPISNHLYFYWYRQILGQKVEFLVSFYNNEISEKSEIFDDQFSVERPDGSNFTLKIRSTKLEDSAMYFCASSVVAGTDTQYFGPGTRLTVL.

The rearrangement joins TRBV7-2 to TRBJ2-3; D not resolved. V was trimmed by 6 bases and J by 2 bases, leaving 15 bases between them. Germline CDR1 reads SGHTA; CDR2 reads FQGNSA. This CDR3 spans 15 amino acids. The CDR3 nucleotides are TGTGCCAGCAGTTTTCTTCTCGTTCCCACAGATACGCAGTATTTT. This codes for CASSFLLVPTDTQYF.

Comments on this clone: Other nucleotide sequences in the sample specify the same CDR3. The chain employs TRBV5-1 and TRBJ2-7, with 8 bases matching TRBD2. The CDR3 loop spans 15 amino acids. V lost 4 bases and J lost 0; bases outside the gene matches: 6. Germline CDR1 and CDR2: SGHRS and YFSETQ. The CDR3 DNA is TGCGCCAGCAGCCCGGGGGGGGGAACCTCCTACGAGCAGTACTTC. Protein: CASSPGGGTSYEQYF.

This rearrangement joins TRBV9 to TRBJ1-2; 8 nucleotides match TRBD1. The CDR3 has 16 amino acids. From germline, CDR1 is SGDLS and CDR2 YYNGEE. V was clipped by 0 bases and J by 8 bases; unmatched bases: 12. CDR3 nucleotides: TGTGCCAGCAGCGTAGATCCAGGGGGCGCTTACGAAGGCTACACCTTC. Encoded protein: CASSVDPGGAYEGYTF.

The chain uses TRBV6-5 and TRBJ2-1; D possibly corresponds to TRBD2 (5 bases). Trimming removed 5 bases at V and 3 bases at J, with 14 bases between. Germline values: CDR1 MNHEY, CDR2 SVGAGI. The CDR3 covers 15 residues. CDR3 protein: CASSKRTGNYNEQFF. The CDR3 DNA is TGTGCCAGCAGTAAAAGGACGGGGAACTACAATGAGCAGTTCTTC.

The chain links TRBV6-4 to TRBJ2-1; tentative D call: TRBD2 (6 bases). V was clipped by 4 bases and J by 6 bases, with 10 bases between them. Germline CDR1 and CDR2: MRHNA and SNTAGT. The CDR3 sequence is 13 residues long. CDR3 amino acids: CASSATEGNEQFF. In DNA form, the CDR3 reads TGTGCCAGCAGTGCCACGGAGGGCAATGAGCAGTTCTTC.